This entry is about one T cell receptor beta chain. Its target antigen remains unknown. No much larger clonotype is one base removed from it; base qualities were not supplied. Patients with autoimmune disease history or receiving systemic immunosuppression were excluded from the trial. Peripheral blood for TCR sequencing was drawn from every dose cohort at baseline, at cycle 4 day 1 and at cycle 7 day 1. The samples were taken from a phase I, first-in-human, multicenter, open-label dose-escalation trial of ivuxolimab. The trial enrolled adults with locally advanced or metastatic head and neck squamous cell, hepatocellular, melanoma or renal cell carcinoma. Before TCR sequencing, CD4+ and CD8+ T cells were separately sorted from peripheral blood. The V end loses 1 base and the J end loses 6 bases, and a stretch of 19 bases separates them. CDR1 and CDR2, per the germline V gene (reference sequence), are SEHNR and FQNEAQ. Inclusive of the bounding cysteine and phenylalanine, the CDR3 is 16 residues long. The kept DNA is CDR3 alone, 48 bases in frame from the first base.

The data were taken from a study of OX40 agonist ivuxolimab in advanced cancers. Turning to the overall study: Ivuxolimab was a fully human IgG2 agonistic monoclonal antibody targeting the costimulatory receptor OX40 (CD134). A male proportion of roughly 80% and a mean age of approximately 60 years, ranging from 23 to 79, were recorded for the dose-escalation cohort. Of the 50 to 55 dose-escalation patients, hepatocellular carcinoma was present in around 19, melanoma in roughly 15, renal cell carcinoma in 9 and head and neck cancer in 9. Partial responses occurred in three dose-escalation patients, of whom one had hepatocellular carcinoma and two had cutaneous melanoma. Intravenous ivuxolimab was administered to patients every 2 weeks at six dose levels: 0.01, 0.1, 0.3, 1.5, 3 and 10 mg/kg. Peripheral TCRbeta sequencing was intended to test whether TCR sequence diversity was altered and clonal T-cell expansion was caused by ivuxolimab. Prior anti-PD-1, anti-PD-L1 or anti-CTLA-4 therapy was permitted, and checkpoint inhibitors had been received by roughly 40% of dose-escalation patients. The monotherapy dose-escalation portion (N ≈ 52 patients) of the phase I ivuxolimab trial is reported in the paper.

Summary of the overall study and its limitations: Which antigens the clonally expanded peripheral T cells were specific for was not determined. After ivuxolimab, CD8+ T cells had more expanded clones than CD4+ T cells on average. At doses of 0.1 to 3.0 mg/kg, clonal expansion of both CD4+ and CD8+ blood T cells was observed from baseline to week 6. Partial responders in the 0.1-3.0 mg/kg groups had among the lowest normalized peripheral clonal expansion, especially among CD8+ T cells. Low levels of normalized T-cell clonal expansion were also shown by some nonresponding patients.

Genomic DNA was isolated from the sorted cells so that the TCRbeta CDR3 region could be sequenced. The immunoSEQ Assay was used for sequencing of TCRbeta CDR3 regions. What TCRdb holds here is the immuneACCESS table cut down to in-frame rearrangements. Part of the clones is not present; checked against another copy, under half of the missing clones reflect an unresolved V gene, and the others are unexplained. For this sample there are 50,000 to 70,000 clones; 75% to 90% appear just once. The ten largest clonotypes hold around an eighth of the sample. The sequences come from CD4+ or CD8+ T cells sorted from blood, collected in a trial of the OX40 agonist ivuxolimab. The TCR sequence derives from an adult with an advanced solid tumor such as melanoma, head and neck, liver or kidney cancer. Rearrangement joined TRBV7-9 to TRBJ2-7; the D call could be TRBD1 or TRBD2, with each sharing 7 bases. The CDR3 protein: CASSLEGGPTGIEQYF. The nucleotide sequence reads as follows: TGTGCCAGCAGCTTAGAGGGGGGGCCGACAGGGATCGAGCAGTACTTC.